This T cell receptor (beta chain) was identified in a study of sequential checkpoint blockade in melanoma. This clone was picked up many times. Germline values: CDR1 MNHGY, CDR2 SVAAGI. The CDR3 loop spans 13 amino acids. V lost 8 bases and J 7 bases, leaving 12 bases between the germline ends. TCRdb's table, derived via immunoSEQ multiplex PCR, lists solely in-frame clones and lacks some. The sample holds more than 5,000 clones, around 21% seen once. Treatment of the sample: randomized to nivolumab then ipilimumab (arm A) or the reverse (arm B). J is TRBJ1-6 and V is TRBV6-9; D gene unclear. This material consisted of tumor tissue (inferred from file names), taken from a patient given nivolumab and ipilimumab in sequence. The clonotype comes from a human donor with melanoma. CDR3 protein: CASGVLLNSPLHF. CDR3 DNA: TGTGCCAGCGGAGTCCTCCTCAATTCACCCCTCCACTTT.